This T cell receptor beta chain emerged from a study of naive and memory T cell subsets. General study points: Especially in CD8 cells, naive repertoires contained a few larger clonotypes, possibly CD45RA-re-expressing memory cells.

Germline V gene data show CDR1 as MDHEN and CDR2 as SYDVKM. This CDR3 has 18 residues. Trimming left V 5 bases short and J 1 base short, with 23 bases between. This clonotype was seen repeatedly, ten times or more. What it recognizes is unknown. The beta constant-region primer was an equimolar mix of two oligonucleotides covering TRBC1 and TRBC2. Nested alpha and beta constant-region primers with the SP2 primer drove four PCR rounds on ligated cDNA. Via MiXCR, TCRdb re-called the UMI-ligation and nested PCR reads, giving one row per CDR3 protein. The data show fewer than 150,000 distinct CDR3 sequences, with about 20% seen just once and 0.55% to 0.75% held by the top ten.

Sequencing used naive CD8+ T cells from blood. This chain uses TRBV28 with TRBJ2-5; D unclear. The source is a human donor in good health. CDR3 sequence reads: CASSNPWGDTFGQETQYF. The CDR3 nucleotides are TGTGCCAGCAGTAATCCCTGGGGTGATACGTTCGGCCAAGAGACCCAGTACTTC.